Listed here are 20 T cell receptor beta chains from one sample, sequenced in a study of cytomegalovirus exposure and HLA in healthy donors. The study ran its PCR with 60 Vbeta and 13 Jbeta primers. Method: immunoSEQ multiplex PCR; TCRdb's copy keeps in-frame clones and lacks some. The sample lists tens of thousands of clones, about 67% seen once, with 2% to 2.5% in the top ten. Source material: PBMCs. These receptors all stem from a young man in good health and CMV-seronegative.

The chain uses TRBV6-5 and TRBJ1-3; the D gene is possibly TRBD1 (6 bases). The CDR3 length is 13 residues. Looked up from germline, CDR1 is MNHEY and CDR2 is SVGAGI. Trimming removed 5 bases at V and 4 bases at J, with 9 bases between. The DNA for the CDR3 is TGTGCCAGCAGTCGGACAGCGGGAAACACCATATATTTT. This translates into CASSRTAGNTIYF.

This clone was counted only a few times. The genes are TRBV5-6 and TRBJ1-1, with no clear D. Germline V gene lookup returns CDR1 SGHDT and CDR2 YYEEEE. Trimming stripped 3 bases from V and 0 bases from J, with 9 bases between. This CDR3 region has 14 residues. CDR3 DNA sequence: TGTGCCAGCAGCTGGAGGACGGTGAACACTGAAGCTTTCTTT. Translated, it gives CASSWRTVNTEAFF.

The chain carries TRBV5-4 and TRBJ2-3, with 8 bases matching TRBD2. Per germline, CDR1 SGHNT and CDR2 YYREEE (reference sequence). The CDR3 covers 15 residues. With V trimmed by 4 bases and J by 4 bases, 8 bases remained unmatched. The CDR3, as DNA: TGTGCCAGCAGCACGACGGGACTAGGATCAGATACGCAGTATTTT. Translation: CASSTTGLGSDTQYF.

This clone was seen once. J is TRBJ2-7 and V is TRBV27, with D uncertain. This CDR3 is 15 amino acids long. Trimming cost V 0 bases and J 3 bases, with 12 bases left between them. Germline CDR1 reads MNHEY; CDR2 reads SMNVEV (reference sequence). The CDR3 protein is CASSLSGNLNYEQYF. The CDR3 coding sequence is TGTGCCAGCAGTTTATCGGGCAACCTCAACTACGAGCAGTACTTC.

The chain employs TRBV18 and TRBJ2-7; TRBD1 matches at 8 bases. V was pared by 1 base and J by 7 bases, with 3 bases of the junction left unmatched. The V gene's germline CDR1 is KGHSH and CDR2 LQKENI. The CDR3 totals 13 residues. The DNA of the CDR3 is TGTGCCAGCTCACCACAGGGGACAGGAGAGCAGTACTTC. Translating gives CASSPQGTGEQYF. Full variable domain (outside the CDR3, taken from reference TRBV18 and TRBJ2-7): NAGVMQNPRHLVRRRGQEARLRCSPMKGHSHVYWYRQLPEEGLKFMVYLQKENIIDESGMPKERFSAEFPKEGPSILRIQQVVRGDSAAYFCASSPQGTGEQYFGPGTRLTVT.

The V gene is TRBV30, the J gene TRBJ2-1; D uncertain. Trimming left V 0 bases short and J 10 bases short, with 4 bases between. Germline-derived CDR1 and CDR2 are GTSNPN and SVGIG (reference sequence). The CDR3 extends over 10 amino acids. CDR3 sequence reads: CAWSVGEQFF. The CDR3 DNA reads TGTGCCTGGAGTGTCGGGGAGCAGTTCTTC.

This clone came up a few times. V gene TRBV6-1 combines with J gene TRBJ1-3, with 10 bases that match TRBD1. Unmatched junction bases numbered 11, after V lost 3 bases and J lost 0 bases. The germline gives CDR1 MNHNS, CDR2 SASEGT. The CDR3 runs 19 residues. In DNA, the CDR3 is TGTGCCAGCAGTGAGAGGACAGGGGGTTACTTAAGCTCTGGAAACACCATATATTTT. Protein product: CASSERTGGYLSSGNTIYF.

V is TRBV5-6 and J is TRBJ1-3, with unresolved D. Germline values: CDR1 SGHDT, CDR2 YYEEEE. The CDR3 is 15 amino acids. V was shortened by 0 bases and J by 2 bases, with 9 bases between the two germline ends. CDR3 sequence: CASSLGLATGNTIYF. CDR3 coding DNA: TGTGCCAGCAGCTTGGGGTTAGCTACTGGAAACACCATATATTTT.

The chain carries TRBV28 and TRBJ1-5, with D unclear. CDR1 MDHEN and CDR2 SYDVKM come from the germline V gene. V shed 8 bases and J shed 6 bases, with 17 bases lying between them. The CDR3 is made up of 14 amino acids. CDR3 bases: TGTGCCAGCGGCCCTTCGGGTGGTAGTCAGCCCCAGCATTTT. Translating it yields CASGPSGGSQPQHF.

The chain combines TRBV6-5 with TRBJ2-1; D is unresolved. Germline V lookup: CDR1 MNHEY, CDR2 SVGAGI. There are 14 residues in the CDR3. V lost 7 bases to trimming and J lost 0 bases, with 10 bases between them. The CDR3 DNA sequence: TGTGCCAGCACCCCACTTGGCTCCTACAATGAGCAGTTCTTC. This encodes CASTPLGSYNEQFF.

With regard to this clone: At one end the junction does not follow the germline gene, possibly because of a read error. The CDR3 protein is CASSLLHLPGQGYRDLFF. The CDR3 region has the DNA TGCGCCAGCAGCTTACTACATTTACCGGGACAGGGTTATCGGGATCTGTTTTTT. This chain uses TRBV5-1 with TRBJ2-2, with 9 bases lining up with TRBD1. The CDR3 sequence is 18 residues long. The germline V gene has CDR1 SGHRS and CDR2 YFSETQ.

V usage is TRBV27 and J usage is TRBJ2-7; 8 nucleotides align to TRBD1. V was clipped by 6 bases and J by 4 bases; unmatched bases: 5. CDR1 and CDR2 from the germline V gene are MNHEY and SMNVEV (reference sequence). The CDR3 consists of 13 residues. CDR3 in amino acids: CASSRQGNYEQYF. The CDR3 region has the DNA TGTGCCAGCAGCAGACAGGGGAATTACGAGCAGTACTTC.

The rearrangement uses TRBV27 and TRBJ1-1; no clear D gene. The CDR3 loop spans 12 amino acids. CDR1 and CDR2 (germline): MNHEY, SMNVEV (reference sequence). The CDR3, as DNA: TGTACCTCCGGGATGCTGAACACTGAAGCTTTCTTT. This sequence encodes CTSGMLNTEAFF.

This chain links TRBV5-4 with TRBJ2-4; D unclear. The CDR3 extends over 16 amino acids. The germline gives CDR1 SGHNT, CDR2 YYREEE (reference sequence). Trimming removed 4 bases from V and 6 bases from J, with 20 bases in between. The chain's CDR3 is CASSATSAVVGNIQYF. CDR3 in DNA: TGTGCCAGCAGCGCCACCTCGGCGGTCGTCGGAAACATTCAGTACTTC. The complete variable domain, with remaining parts taken from reference TRBV5-4 and TRBJ2-4, reads ETGVTQSPTHLIKTRGQQVTLRCSSQSGHNTVSWYQQALGQGPQFIFQYYREEENGRGNFPPRFSGLQFPNYSSELNVNALELDDSALYLCASSATSAVVGNIQYFGAGTRLSVL.

The chain recombines TRBV6-5 with TRBJ1-2; 8 positions agree with TRBD1. The V segment lost 6 bases and the J segment 6 bases; nucleotides outside the gene matches: 6. Germline V CDR1 and CDR2: MNHEY, SVGAGI. CDR3 length equals 13 residues. CDR3 in amino acids: CASSATGVHGYTF. Written as DNA, the CDR3 is TGTGCCAGCAGCGCGACAGGGGTCCATGGCTACACCTTC.

This clone was found once. This CDR3 is CASRDRTYYEQYF. The CDR3 DNA reads TGTGCCAGCAGGGACAGGACGTACTACGAGCAGTACTTC. The chain uses TRBV28 and TRBJ2-7; 7 nucleotides line up with TRBD1. Unmatched junction bases numbered 5, after V lost 6 bases and J lost 3 bases. Looked up from germline, CDR1 is MDHEN and CDR2 is SYDVKM. CDR3 length: 13 amino acids.

This chain joins TRBV5-1 and TRBJ2-5; D perhaps matches TRBD1 (6 bases). Per the germline V gene, CDR1 is SGHRS and CDR2 is YFSETQ. V shed 3 bases and J shed 5 bases, with 14 bases lying between them. CDR3 length: 14 residues. As DNA, the CDR3 is TGCGCCAGCAGCTGGACAGACGGCTGGGAGACCCAGTACTTC. It is translated as CASSWTDGWETQYF.

The genes are TRBV9 and TRBJ2-7, with a possible D match to TRBD1 (5 bases). Germline-derived CDR1 and CDR2 are SGDLS and YYNGEE. This CDR3 is 15 amino acids long. V lost 4 bases and J 2 bases, leaving 16 bases between the germline ends. CDR3 DNA: TGTGCCAGCAGCCCCCAAGACAGACCTACCTACGAGCAGTACTTC. It encodes CASSPQDRPTYEQYF. Full variable domain (outside the CDR3, taken from reference TRBV9 and TRBJ2-7): DSGVTQTPKHLITATGQRVTLRCSPRSGDLSVYWYQQSLDQGLQFLIQYYNGEERAKGNILERFSAQQFPDLHSELNLSSLELGDSALYFCASSPQDRPTYEQYFGPGTRLTVT.

This clone was seen more than once but under ten times. The gene calls are TRBV10-2 and TRBJ1-2; 10 nucleotides align to TRBD1. V shed 7 bases, J shed 6 bases, and the junction held 8 bases outside the gene matches. Germline CDR1 and CDR2: WSHSY and SAAADI. This CDR3 is built from 14 residues. CDR3 sequence: CASKEGDRGHGYTF. CDR3 sequence (DNA): TGCGCCAGCAAGGAGGGAGACAGGGGGCATGGCTACACCTTC.

The chain carries TRBV7-6 and TRBJ2-3; 7 bases fit TRBD2. The CDR3 has 15 residues. Unmatched junction bases numbered 7, after V lost 5 bases and J lost 2 bases. Germline-derived CDR1 and CDR2 are SGHVS and FNYEAQ. CDR3 DNA sequence: TGTGCCAGCAGCCCCATGGGAGGGATCACAGATACGCAGTATTTT. As protein: CASSPMGGITDTQYF.